This T cell receptor (beta chain) was observed in a study of blood T cell repertoires in COVID-19. Study at large: Nucleic acid was either cDNA or gDNA, and it came from T cells, B-cell-depleted T cells, or PBMCs.

The V segment lost 2 bases and the J segment 5 bases; nucleotides outside the gene matches: 6. The CDR3 is 15 amino acids. CDR1 is SGHAT and CDR2 is FQNNGV in the germline V gene. Recovered participants had two consecutive negative NP/OP PCR tests, healthcare professional clearance, or symptom resolution. In the source study's methods: Estimation of nucleated cell counts was performed using reference gene primer amplification. Using immunoSEQ multiplex PCR, the repertoire was profiled, and TCRdb retains in-frame clones only, with some absent. V and J calls and clone size follow that table, whereas D and trimming were derived from the DNA. The table has approximately 300,000 clones, roughly 90% seen once; the top ten hold approximately 2.5%.

Sequenced material: PBMCs or T cells enriched from blood (not recorded which). V is TRBV11-2 and J is TRBJ2-7; 10 bases line up with TRBD1. The clonotype originates from a man aged 55-75 years who had recovered from COVID-19. CDR3 DNA sequence: TGTGCCAGCAGCTTAATGGGACAGGGGATTAACGAGCAGTACTTC. Translated, it gives CASSLMGQGINEQYF.